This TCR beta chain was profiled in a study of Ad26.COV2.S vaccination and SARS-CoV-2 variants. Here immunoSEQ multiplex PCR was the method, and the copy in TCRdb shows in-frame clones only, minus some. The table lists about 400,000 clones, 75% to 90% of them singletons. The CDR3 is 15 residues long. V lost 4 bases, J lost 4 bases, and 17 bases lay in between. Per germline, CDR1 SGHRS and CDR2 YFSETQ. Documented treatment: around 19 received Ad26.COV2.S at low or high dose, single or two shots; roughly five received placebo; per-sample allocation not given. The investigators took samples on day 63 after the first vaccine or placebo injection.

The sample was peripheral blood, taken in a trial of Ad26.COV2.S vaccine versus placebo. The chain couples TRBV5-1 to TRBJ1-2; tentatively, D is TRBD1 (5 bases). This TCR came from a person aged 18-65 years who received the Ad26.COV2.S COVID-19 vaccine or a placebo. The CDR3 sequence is CASSLGGESVYGYTF. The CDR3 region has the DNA TGCGCCAGCAGCCTCGGGGGGGAAAGCGTCTATGGCTACACCTTC.